The 13 T cell receptor beta chains given below trace back to one sample, sequenced in a study of OX40 agonist ivuxolimab in advanced cancers. Assay: immunoSEQ multiplex PCR; the TCRdb copy retains only in-frame clones and omits some. The sample comprises about 34,000 clones, approximately 80% of which are singletons, and less than 25% rests with the top ten. The sample in question was CD4+ or CD8+ T cells sorted from blood, obtained in a trial of the OX40 agonist ivuxolimab. These receptors were obtained from an adult with an advanced solid tumor such as melanoma, head and neck, liver or kidney cancer.

This chain links TRBV27 with TRBJ2-2; no reliable D call. The germline V gene encodes CDR1 MNHEY and CDR2 SMNVEV (reference sequence). V was cut by 7 bases and J by 0 bases, with 15 bases left in between. This CDR3 comprises 16 residues. CDR3 residues: CASTSSERANTGELFF. Written as DNA, the CDR3 is TGTGCCAGCACGTCCTCGGAAAGGGCGAACACCGGGGAGCTGTTTTTT.

The chain has TRBV15 and TRBJ1-4; D uncertain. Germline-derived CDR1 and CDR2 are LNHNV and YYDKDF (reference sequence). This CDR3 has 17 residues. V was clipped by 0 bases and J by 0 bases, with 11 bases between them. The CDR3 sequence is CATSRDVVQATNEKLFF. CDR3 bases: TGTGCCACCAGCAGAGATGTCGTCCAGGCAACTAATGAAAAACTGTTTTTT.

The chain carries TRBV11-2 and TRBJ2-1; a weak D match, TRBD2 (9 bases). This CDR3 has 19 amino acids. The germline V gene has CDR1 SGHAT and CDR2 FQNNGV. V dropped 1 base and J dropped 7 bases, with 26 bases sitting between them. In DNA form, the CDR3 reads TGTGCCAGCAGCTTAGGGGCAGGGGACAGGCGGGAGGGGCGGAATGAGCAGTTCTTC. Its protein is CASSLGAGDRREGRNEQFF.

A single count supports this clone. This chain connects TRBV4-1 to TRBJ2-5; 10 nucleotides align to TRBD2. CDR3 size: 14 residues. Germline CDR1 reads MGHRA; CDR2 reads YSYEKL. V gave up 4 bases and J gave up 3 bases; unmatched junction bases: 2. CDR3 sequence (DNA): TGCGCCAGCAGCCCTCTAGCGGGAGAAGAGACCCAGTACTTC. It codes for CASSPLAGEETQYF.

The chain couples TRBV2 to TRBJ2-3; D is possibly TRBD2 (5 bases). The V end was cut by 3 bases, the J end by 1 base, with 8 bases between. This CDR3 is built from 14 residues. Germline V lookup: CDR1 SNHLY, CDR2 FYNNEI. The CDR3 DNA reads TGTGCCAGCAGTGATATTAGCGGCACAGATACGCAGTATTTT. Translated: CASSDISGTDTQYF.

This clone was seen once. The rearrangement uses TRBV11-3 and TRBJ2-5; possibly TRBD1 for D (6 bases). The germline V and J ends were trimmed by 9 bases and 5 bases, with 16 bases remaining between them. The germline CDR1 and CDR2 sequences are SGHNT and YENEEA. The CDR3 runs to 13 residues. In DNA, the CDR3 is TGTGCCAGGGGTGGGCTCCAGGGGGAGACCCAGTACTTC. It yields the protein CARGGLQGETQYF.

The rearrangement uses TRBV11-2 and TRBJ1-1; the D is unclear. Looked up from germline, CDR1 is SGHAT and CDR2 is FQNNGV. Between the trimmed V and J ends, which lost 1 base and 2 bases, there was a span of 11 bases. The CDR3 covers 15 residues. CDR3 nucleotide sequence: TGTGCCAGCAGCTTAGTGAGGATCCCAAACACTGAAGCTTTCTTT. Its protein is CASSLVRIPNTEAFF. The full variable domain, completed using reference TRBV11-2 and TRBJ1-1, is EAGVAQSPRYKIIEKRQSVAFWCNPISGHATLYWYQQILGQGPKLLIQFQNNGVVDDSQLPKDRFSAERLKGVDSTLKIQPAKLEDSAVYLCASSLVRIPNTEAFFGQGTRLTVV.

V and J are TRBV5-1 and TRBJ2-7; D not certain. Trimming cost V 3 bases and J 1 base, with 11 bases left between them. The CDR3 consists of 14 residues. From germline, CDR1 is SGHRS and CDR2 YFSETQ. This CDR3 reads CASSYKTPSYEQYF. The CDR3, as DNA: TGCGCCAGCAGCTATAAGACACCTTCCTACGAGCAGTACTTC.

The chain carries TRBV19 and TRBJ1-6; no definite D call. This CDR3 contains 15 residues. Trimming took off 0 bases at V and 10 bases at J, with 13 bases between the two ends. Germline CDR1 is LNHDA and CDR2 is SQIVND (reference sequence). CDR3 region: CASSIERSSLSPLHF. The CDR3 nucleotides are TGTGCCAGTAGTATAGAGCGCAGTTCTTTGTCACCCCTCCACTTT.

About this clone: The DNA is left out, because the CDR3 cannot be placed on it with certainty; the CDR3 is given as TCRdb lists it. The V and J genes are TRBV9 and TRBJ2-1. Germline V gene data show CDR1 as SGDLS and CDR2 as YYNGEE. The CDR3 numbers 15 amino acids, ends counted. CDR3 sequence: CASSGLSGLHNEQFF.

The V call is TRBV7-6, the J call TRBJ1-3, with 9 bases that match TRBD1. The V gene's germline CDR1 is SGHVS and CDR2 FNYEAQ. With V trimmed by 5 bases and J by 3 bases, 11 bases remained unmatched. This CDR3 has 17 amino acids. This chain's CDR3 is CASSQPGQGLIGNTIYF. The CDR3 DNA reads TGTGCCAGCAGCCAACCGGGACAGGGTCTTATTGGAAACACCATATATTTT.

The chain couples TRBV2 to TRBJ2-7, with D tentatively TRBD2 (5 bases). Germline V CDR1 and CDR2: SNHLY, FYNNEI. Between the trimmed V and J ends, which lost 10 bases and 1 base, there was a span of 17 bases. This CDR3 is 14 amino acids long. CDR3 region: CATAEGLLSYEQYF. CDR3 nucleotides: TGTGCCACCGCTGAGGGCCTTCTTTCCTACGAGCAGTACTTC.

The chain employs TRBV7-9 and TRBJ1-1, with 9 bases identical to TRBD1. Trimming at V came to 7 bases and at J to 6 bases, leaving 6 bases not matched to a gene. The CDR3 has 13 residues. Germline-derived CDR1 and CDR2 are SEHNR and FQNEAQ (reference sequence). The CDR3 DNA follows: TGTGCCAGCAAGCTGGGACAGGGCTCTGAAGCTTTCTTT. Encoded protein: CASKLGQGSEAFF. Variable domain in full (rest from reference TRBV7-9 and TRBJ1-1): DTGVSQNPRHKITKRGQNVTFRCDPISEHNRLYWYRQTLGQGPEFLTYFQNEAQLEKSRLLSDRFSAERPKGSFSTLEIQRTEQGDSAMYLCASKLGQGSEAFFGQGTRLTVV.